This is a list of T cell receptor beta chains from one sample in a study of metastatic and nonmetastatic thyroid tumors. From the PCR reads, TCRdb re-called clones with MiXCR. Of some 5,000 clones in the sample, under 30% were seen once. Sequencing input: adjacent normal tissue. The receptor set was obtained from a female donor with papillary thyroid cancer or a benign thyroid nodule (not recorded which). Some clones in this sample may be carry-over from other donors' samples. Each CDR3 is given with its conserved first and last residue. Fields, in order: CDR3 protein, V gene, J gene, D gene. The D gene is left open where the match is weak.

CDR3aa: CASSLVPKRTGANVLTF; v_gene: TRBV11-2; j_gene: TRBJ2-6; d_gene: NA
CDR3aa: CASSPPPRTNTEAFF; v_gene: TRBV6-1; j_gene: TRBJ1-1; d_gene: NA
CDR3aa: CASRGAGANVLTF; v_gene: TRBV6-1; j_gene: TRBJ2-6; d_gene: NA
CDR3aa: CASRVAGVGNEQFF; v_gene: TRBV2; j_gene: TRBJ2-1; d_gene: TRBD2
CDR3aa: CASSDGTGGNEQFF; v_gene: TRBV6-4; j_gene: TRBJ2-1; d_gene: TRBD1
CDR3aa: CASSSSGTGAFSPIHF; v_gene: TRBV9; j_gene: TRBJ1-6; d_gene: TRBD1
CDR3aa: CSARAEGRNYGYTF; v_gene: TRBV20-1; j_gene: TRBJ1-2; d_gene: NA
CDR3aa: CASSFGQEIQETQYF; v_gene: TRBV6-2/TRBV6-3; j_gene: TRBJ2-5; d_gene: TRBD1
CDR3aa: CASSRDDSSYNEQFF; v_gene: TRBV6-1; j_gene: TRBJ2-1; d_gene: NA
CDR3aa: CASRLRTSGSIDTQYF; v_gene: TRBV13; j_gene: TRBJ2-3; d_gene: TRBD2
CDR3aa: CASSDGTSGRLNIQYF; v_gene: TRBV6-1; j_gene: TRBJ2-4; d_gene: TRBD2
CDR3aa: CASSGTGVAFF; v_gene: TRBV5-6; j_gene: TRBJ1-1; d_gene: TRBD1
CDR3aa: CASSLGPGQGANEQFF; v_gene: TRBV11-3; j_gene: TRBJ2-1; d_gene: TRBD1
CDR3aa: CASSLLATRDLYNEQFF; v_gene: TRBV4-2; j_gene: TRBJ2-1; d_gene: NA
CDR3aa: CASSMTGPNYGYTF; v_gene: TRBV2; j_gene: TRBJ1-2; d_gene: TRBD1
CDR3aa: CASSFDGLSGGELFF; v_gene: TRBV7-9; j_gene: TRBJ2-2; d_gene: NA
CDR3aa: CASSQDGDNTGELFF; v_gene: TRBV4-1; j_gene: TRBJ2-2; d_gene: NA
CDR3aa: CASSLRQGAVTEAFF; v_gene: TRBV11-1; j_gene: TRBJ1-1; d_gene: TRBD1
CDR3aa: CASSQGGQGYSPLHF; v_gene: TRBV4-2; j_gene: TRBJ1-6; d_gene: TRBD1
CDR3aa: CASSLVVPRVRQLYEQYF; v_gene: TRBV5-4; j_gene: TRBJ2-7; d_gene: NA
CDR3aa: CAWSVQRGGEQETQYF; v_gene: TRBV30; j_gene: TRBJ2-5; d_gene: NA
CDR3aa: CAISVTGDQPQHF; v_gene: TRBV10-3; j_gene: TRBJ1-5; d_gene: TRBD1